This passage covers 24 T cell receptor beta chains from one sample sequenced in a study of cytomegalovirus exposure and HLA in healthy donors. This table comes from immunoSEQ multiplex PCR, and its TCRdb copy is limited to in-frame clones, with some not included. The table records over 100,000 clones, roughly 94% of them present only once. Input material: PBMCs. The receptor source for this set is a young woman in good health and CMV-seronegative.

The V and J genes are TRBV4-3 and TRBJ2-2; tentative D call: TRBD2 (5 bases). This CDR3 spans 16 amino acids. Trimming took off 0 bases at V and 2 bases at J, with 10 bases between the two ends. Germline CDR1 is LGHNA and CDR2 is YSLEER. This CDR3 is CASSQERADNTGELFF. Here the CDR3 DNA reads TGCGCCAGCAGCCAAGAGAGGGCAGACAACACCGGGGAGCTGTTTTTT.

The V call is TRBV9, the J call TRBJ2-2, with TRBD1 matching over 10 bases. Germline V CDR1 and CDR2: SGDLS, YYNGEE. Trimming cost V 3 bases and J 7 bases; bases outside gene matches: 6. This CDR3 has 15 amino acids. The CDR3 coding sequence is TGTGCCAGCAGCGGACGGGACAGGGGATTCGGGGAGCTGTTTTTT. Protein: CASSGRDRGFGELFF.

The chain combines TRBV10-3 with TRBJ1-1; the match to TRBD1 covers 9 bases. The CDR3 has 13 amino acids. Germline V gene lookup returns CDR1 ENHRY and CDR2 SYGVKD. J lost 6 bases, V lost 5 bases, and 4 bases had no gene match. CDR3 sequence reads: CAISTGGFAEAFF. CDR3 DNA sequence: TGTGCCATCAGTACAGGGGGCTTCGCTGAAGCTTTCTTT.

The V gene is TRBV6-5, the J gene TRBJ2-3, with 7 bases matching TRBD1. The CDR3 length is 13 residues. Trimming at V came to 6 bases and at J to 6 bases, leaving 6 bases not matched to a gene. Per germline, CDR1 MNHEY and CDR2 SVGAGI. The CDR3 DNA is TGTGCCAGCAGCAAACAGGGGTCCGATACGCAGTATTTT. Its protein is CASSKQGSDTQYF.

This chain connects TRBV18 to TRBJ2-1; D might be TRBD1 (5 bases). Germline CDR1 reads KGHSH; CDR2 reads LQKENI. Trimming removed 3 bases at V and 5 bases at J, with 8 bases between. The CDR3 loop spans 13 amino acids. The CDR3 reads CASSPLTDNEQFF. The CDR3 DNA follows: TGTGCCAGCTCACCCTTGACAGACAATGAGCAGTTCTTC.

For the CDR3, the DNA is TGTGCCAGCAGTTTGACGGGAACCAGGTACGAGCAGTACTTC. Its translation is CASSLTGTRYEQYF. This chain joins TRBV27 and TRBJ2-5; TRBD2 might be the D (5 bases). The J call could be wrong; TRBJ2-7 is a better fit for the DNA end. The CDR3 runs 14 residues. From germline, CDR1 is MNHEY and CDR2 SMNVEV (reference sequence).

The V call is TRBV6-5, the J call TRBJ1-4; D remains ambiguous. The CDR3 covers 13 residues. Germline lookup yields CDR1 MNHEY and CDR2 SVGAGI. The V end lost 0 bases, the J end lost 7 bases, and 6 bases lay between the germline ends. Written as DNA, the CDR3 is TGTGCCAGCAGTTACTCGTCTTCTGAAAAACTGTTTTTT. It specifies CASSYSSSEKLFF.

The chain combines TRBV2 with TRBJ2-1, with TRBD2 matching over 8 bases. Per germline, CDR1 SNHLY and CDR2 FYNNEI. The junction had 8 bases not matched to a gene; V was cut back by 5 bases and J by 8 bases. The CDR3 covers 14 residues. DNA of the CDR3: TGTGCCAGCAGTACCGGGACTAGTAACGATGAGCAGTTCTTC. This translates into CASSTGTSNDEQFF.

The V and J genes are TRBV7-2 and TRBJ2-3; no clear D. This CDR3 is built from 12 residues. Germline CDR1 and CDR2: SGHTA and FQGNSA. Trimming removed 5 bases from V and 3 bases from J, with 6 bases in between. CDR3 in DNA: TGTGCCAGCAGCCCTAGAACAGATACGCAGTATTTT. Its protein is CASSPRTDTQYF. Complete variable domain (other parts from reference TRBV7-2 and TRBJ2-3): GAGVSQSPSNKVTEKGKDVELRCDPISGHTALYWYRQSLGQGLEFLIYFQGNSAPDKSGLPSDRFSAERTGGSVSTLTIQRTQQEDSAVYLCASSPRTDTQYFGPGTRLTVL.

This CDR3 is CASSLAFGAGAEAFF. CDR3 coding DNA: TGTGCCAGCAGCTTAGCGTTTGGGGCGGGAGCTGAAGCTTTCTTT. V and J are TRBV7-6 and TRBJ1-1, with a weak D call TRBD1 (5 bases). The CDR3 contains 15 residues. V was trimmed by 0 bases and J by 6 bases, leaving 14 bases between them. Germline assignment: CDR1 SGHVS and CDR2 FNYEAQ.

The chain couples TRBV30 to TRBJ2-1, with 14 bases matching TRBD2. Germline assignment: CDR1 GTSNPN and CDR2 SVGIG (reference sequence). CDR3 size: 14 residues. The ends lost 4 bases at V and 9 bases at J; junction bases unmatched: 5. CDR3 sequence: CAWIPGLAGVEQFF. The CDR3 bases are TGTGCCTGGATACCGGGACTAGCGGGGGTTGAGCAGTTCTTC. Full variable domain (rest looked up from reference TRBV30 and TRBJ2-1): SQTIHQWPATLVQPVGSPLSLECTVEGTSNPNLYWYRQAAGRGLQLLFYSVGIGQISSEVPQNLSASRPQDRQFILSSKKLLLSDSGFYLCAWIPGLAGVEQFFGPGTRLTVL.

The chain carries TRBV29-1 and TRBJ1-2; perhaps TRBD1 as D (5 bases). This CDR3 region has 12 residues. V was shortened by 7 bases and J by 2 bases, with 11 bases between the two germline ends. Germline V gives CDR1 SQVTM, CDR2 ANQGSEA. The CDR3 coding sequence is TGCAGCGGCGGGACCTCCAACTATGGCTACACCTTC. Translation: CSGGTSNYGYTF.

The genes are TRBV6-6 and TRBJ1-2; D may be TRBD1 (6 bases). V was cut by 6 bases and J by 4 bases, with 18 bases left in between. This CDR3 contains 15 residues. CDR1 is MNHNY and CDR2 is SVGAGI in the germline V gene (reference sequence). The CDR3 reads CASRRRAQGIYGYTF. The DNA for the CDR3 is TGTGCCAGCAGACGACGGGCACAGGGTATCTATGGCTACACCTTC.

The chain links TRBV6-1 to TRBJ1-2, with D perhaps matching TRBD1 (5 bases). CDR3 length: 13 residues. Germline V gives CDR1 MNHNS, CDR2 SASEGT. Between the trimmed V and J ends, which lost 4 bases and 5 bases, there was a span of 11 bases. As DNA, the CDR3 is TGTGCCAGCAGTGGTCAGGGCCCTTATGGCTACACCTTC. Its translation is CASSGQGPYGYTF.

The CDR3 sequence: CASSGGTGGYGYTF. CDR3 DNA sequence: TGTGCCAGCAGCGGCGGGACAGGGGGATATGGCTACACCTTC. The V call is TRBV7-9, the J call TRBJ1-2; 11 positions match TRBD1. Losses at the gene ends were 5 bases for V and 5 bases for J; bases not matched to a gene: 4. Per the germline V gene, CDR1 is SEHNR and CDR2 is FQNEAQ (reference sequence). The CDR3 totals 14 residues.

V and J are TRBV4-1 and TRBJ1-5; no definite D call. CDR1 and CDR2 from the germline V gene are MGHRA and YSYEKL. Deletions cut 5 bases from V and 0 bases from J, with 14 bases between. CDR3 length equals 16 residues. CDR3 amino acids: CASSFTAENSNQPQHF. The CDR3 DNA reads TGCGCCAGCAGCTTTACGGCGGAAAATAGCAATCAGCCCCAGCATTTT.

V is TRBV9 and J is TRBJ2-5; the D is unclear. The germline gives CDR1 SGDLS, CDR2 YYNGEE. The ends were cut back, 2 bases at V and 5 bases at J, with 10 bases in the middle. The CDR3 has 13 residues. This chain's CDR3 is CASSVSRQETQYF. CDR3 sequence (DNA): TGTGCCAGCAGCGTGTCCAGGCAGGAGACCCAGTACTTC.

Written as DNA, the CDR3 is TGTGCCAGCAGTTTTGTCGGGGGGGGAAATGAGCAGTTCTTC. Translating it yields CASSFVGGGNEQFF. V and J are TRBV27 and TRBJ2-1, with TRBD2 matching 8 bases. With V trimmed by 3 bases and J by 7 bases, 5 bases remained unmatched. This CDR3 has 14 residues. Per germline, CDR1 MNHEY and CDR2 SMNVEV (reference sequence).

This sequence joins TRBV2 and TRBJ2-7, with D perhaps matching TRBD1 (6 bases). V lost 2 bases to trimming and J lost 3 bases, with 14 bases between them. The CDR3 is 15 amino acids. Per the germline V gene, CDR1 is SNHLY and CDR2 is FYNNEI. The chain's CDR3 is CASSERGGSNYEQYF. CDR3 coding DNA: TGTGCCAGCAGTGAAAGAGGGGGATCCAACTACGAGCAGTACTTC.

The gene calls are TRBV15 and TRBJ2-7; tentatively, D is TRBD2 (6 bases). Germline lookup yields CDR1 LNHNV and CDR2 YYDKDF (reference sequence). Trimming left V 1 base short and J 5 bases short, with 15 bases between. The CDR3 contains 15 residues. CDR3 protein: CATSRASGVHNEQYF. As DNA, the CDR3 is TGTGCCACCAGCAGAGCTTCGGGAGTTCACAACGAGCAGTACTTC. The full variable domain, completed using reference TRBV15 and TRBJ2-7, is DAMVIQNPRYQVTQFGKPVTLSCSQTLNHNVMYWYQQKSSQAPKLLFHYYDKDFNNEADTPDNFQSRRPNTSFCFLDIRSPGLGDTAMYLCATSRASGVHNEQYFGPGTRLTVT.

This clone counts as medium-sized. The V and J genes are TRBV21-1 and TRBJ1-3; the table's D call TRBD1 went unverified against the DNA. TRBV21-1 is listed as a pseudogene. CDR3 length equals 15 residues. The CDR3 sequence is CASSGDRGSGNTIYF. In DNA form, the CDR3 reads TGTGCCAGCAGCGGAGACAGGGGCTCTGGAAACACCATATATTTT.

This clone was detected only once. This chain uses TRBV9 with TRBJ1-5; a possible D gene is TRBD1 (6 bases). Trimming removed 4 bases from V and 3 bases from J, with 14 bases in between. There are 15 residues in the CDR3. CDR1 and CDR2 from the germline V gene are SGDLS and YYNGEE. The CDR3 DNA reads as TGTGCCAGCAGCCCCGGGGGGGGCGACAATCAGCCCCAGCATTTT. Its protein is CASSPGGGDNQPQHF.

V is TRBV5-8 and J is TRBJ1-5; D is possibly TRBD1 (5 bases). The germline V gene has CDR1 SGHTS and CDR2 YDEGEE. The ends were cut back, 2 bases at V and 0 bases at J, with 12 bases in the middle. There are 16 residues in the CDR3. The CDR3 reads CASSFGQTHSNQPQHF. The CDR3, as DNA: TGTGCCAGCAGCTTCGGACAAACTCATAGCAATCAGCCCCAGCATTTT.

The genes are TRBV11-3 and TRBJ2-2; 9 nucleotides align to TRBD1. The CDR3 spans 15 residues. Germline V gives CDR1 SGHNT, CDR2 YENEEA. J gave up 5 bases and V 2 bases, and 3 bases lay outside the gene matches. The CDR3 here is CASSLRQGVTGELFF. CDR3 DNA: TGTGCCAGCAGCTTAAGACAGGGGGTAACCGGGGAGCTGTTTTTT.